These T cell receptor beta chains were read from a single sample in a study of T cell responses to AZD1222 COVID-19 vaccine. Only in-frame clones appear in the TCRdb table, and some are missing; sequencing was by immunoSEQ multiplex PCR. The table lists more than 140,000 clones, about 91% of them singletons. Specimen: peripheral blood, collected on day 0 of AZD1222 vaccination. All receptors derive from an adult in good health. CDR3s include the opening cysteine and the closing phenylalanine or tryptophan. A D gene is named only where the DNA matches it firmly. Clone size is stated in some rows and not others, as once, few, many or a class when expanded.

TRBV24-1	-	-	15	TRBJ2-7	CATSAQGTPYYEQYF	TGTGCCACCAGTGCGCAAGGGACTCCTTACTACGAGCAGTACTTC
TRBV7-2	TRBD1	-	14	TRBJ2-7	CASSLTGTALEQYF	TGTGCCAGCAGCCTTACCGGGACAGCGCTCGAGCAGTACTTC
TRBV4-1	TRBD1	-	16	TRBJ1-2	CASSQSTGASGYGYTF	TGCGCCAGCAGCCAAAGTACAGGGGCATCAGGCTATGGCTACACCTTC
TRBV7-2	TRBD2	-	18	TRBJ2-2	CASSLASGGTTNTGELFF	TGTGCCAGCAGCTTAGCTTCGGGAGGGACAACGAACACCGGGGAGCTGTTTTTT
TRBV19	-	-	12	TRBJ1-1	CASSRMNTEAFF	TGTGCCAGTAGTCGGATGAACACTGAAGCTTTCTTT
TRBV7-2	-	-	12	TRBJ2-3	CASGSHRDTQYF	TGTGCCAGCGGATCCCATAGGGATACGCAGTATTTT
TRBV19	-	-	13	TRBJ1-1	CASSRYQNTEAFF	TGTGCCAGTAGCCGTTACCAGAACACTGAAGCTTTCTTT
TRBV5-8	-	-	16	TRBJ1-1	CASSLFMARPNTEAFF	TGTGCCAGCAGCTTGTTTATGGCCAGGCCAAACACTGAAGCTTTCTTT
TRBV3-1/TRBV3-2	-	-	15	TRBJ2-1	CASSPFGLGSNEQFF	TGTGCCAGCAGTCCCTTTGGGCTAGGGTCCAATGAGCAGTTCTTC
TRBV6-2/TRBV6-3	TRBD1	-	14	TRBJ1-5	CASSYGQGNQPQHF	TGTGCCAGCAGTTACGGACAGGGGAACCAGCCCCAGCATTTT
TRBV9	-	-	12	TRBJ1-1	CASSVDGNEAFF	TGTGCCAGCAGCGTAGATGGCAATGAAGCTTTCTTT
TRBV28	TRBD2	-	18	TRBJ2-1	CASSSTRLAGGGRELQFF	TGTGCCAGCAGCTCCACTCGACTAGCGGGAGGCGGGAGAGAACTGCAGTTCTTC
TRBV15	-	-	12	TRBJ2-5	CATSFSTETQYF	TGTGCCACCAGTTTCAGTACGGAGACCCAGTACTTC
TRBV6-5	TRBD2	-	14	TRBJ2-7	CASMLTGLAGWEYF	TGTGCCAGCATGCTAACGGGACTAGCGGGATGGGAGTACTTC
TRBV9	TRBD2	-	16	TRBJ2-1	CASSIAGTSAYNEQFF	TGTGCCAGCAGTATAGCCGGGACTAGTGCCTACAATGAGCAGTTCTTC
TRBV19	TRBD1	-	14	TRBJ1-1	CASSIGQGIAEAFF	TGTGCCAGTAGTATAGGACAGGGAATAGCTGAAGCTTTCTTT
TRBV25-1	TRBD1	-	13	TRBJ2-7	CASSARDSYEQYF	TGTGCCAGCAGTGCCCGGGACAGCTACGAGCAGTACTTC
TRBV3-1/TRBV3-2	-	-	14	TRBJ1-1	CASRLSGVGTEAFF	TGTGCCAGCAGACTTTCCGGCGTGGGGACTGAAGCTTTCTTT
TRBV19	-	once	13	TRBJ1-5	CASSPTALMPQHF	TGTGCCAGTTCCCCGACAGCCCTAATGCCCCAGCATTTT
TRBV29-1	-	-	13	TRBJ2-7	CSVEIGGGYEQYF	TGCAGCGTTGAAATCGGGGGAGGATACGAGCAGTACTTC
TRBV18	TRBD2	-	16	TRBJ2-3	CASSLTLTSGRITQYF	TGTGCCAGCTCACTTACCCTGACTAGCGGGAGGATCACGCAGTATTTT
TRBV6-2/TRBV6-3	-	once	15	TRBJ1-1	CASSYSGTPPKVAFF	TGTGCCAGCAGTTACTCCGGGACGCCTCCGAAGGTAGCTTTCTTT
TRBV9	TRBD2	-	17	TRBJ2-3	CASSVDPAGGVTDTQYF	TGTGCCAGCAGCGTAGACCCAGCGGGAGGGGTCACAGATACGCAGTATTTT
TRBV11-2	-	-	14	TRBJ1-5	CASSLDPGYQPQHF	TGTGCCAGCAGCTTAGATCCAGGGTATCAGCCCCAGCATTTT